This paragraph covers one T cell receptor beta chain sequence. Its antigen remains unidentified. CDR3 size: 16 residues. Trimming took off 0 bases at V and 0 bases at J, with 11 bases between the two ends. Looked up from germline, CDR1 is SGHTA and CDR2 is FQGNSA. This record comes from a study of cytomegalovirus exposure and HLA in healthy donors. Findings and caveats of the study: Accurate predictions that matched the HLA-A and HLA-B alleles of most subjects were reportedly made from TCR beta sequences. CMV serostatus was the sole immune exposure data available.

60 Vbeta and 13 Jbeta primers were used in PCR. Sequencing used immunoSEQ multiplex PCR; TCRdb keeps in-frame clones, though not all of them. The sample records roughly 160,000 clones, around 84% being singletons. V is TRBV7-2 and J is TRBJ1-1; possibly TRBD1 for D (6 bases). Sequenced material: PBMCs. The source is a boy between 2 and 10 years old in good health and CMV-seronegative. CDR3 nucleotides: TGTGCCAGCAGCTTAGCCGGGACAAATGTGAACACTGAAGCTTTCTTT. It translates to CASSLAGTNVNTEAFF.